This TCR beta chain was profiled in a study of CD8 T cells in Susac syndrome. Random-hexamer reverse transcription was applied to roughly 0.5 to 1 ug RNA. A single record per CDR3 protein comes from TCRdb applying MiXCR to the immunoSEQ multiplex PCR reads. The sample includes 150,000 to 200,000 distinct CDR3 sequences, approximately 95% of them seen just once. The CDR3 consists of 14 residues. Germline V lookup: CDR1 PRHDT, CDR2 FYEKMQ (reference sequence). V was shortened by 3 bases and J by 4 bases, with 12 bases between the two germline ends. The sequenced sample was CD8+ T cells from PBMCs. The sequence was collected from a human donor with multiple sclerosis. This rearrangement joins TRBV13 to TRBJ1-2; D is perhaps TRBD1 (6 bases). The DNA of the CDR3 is TGTGCCAGCAGCTTTAACAGGGCGATCTATGGCTACACCTTC. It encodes CASSFNRAIYGYTF. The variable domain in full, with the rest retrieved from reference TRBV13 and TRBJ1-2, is AAGVIQSPRHLIKEKRETATLKCYPIPRHDTVYWYQQGPGQDPQFLISFYEKMQSDKGSIPDRFSAQQFSDYHSELNMSSLELGDSALYFCASSFNRAIYGYTFGSGTRLTVV.